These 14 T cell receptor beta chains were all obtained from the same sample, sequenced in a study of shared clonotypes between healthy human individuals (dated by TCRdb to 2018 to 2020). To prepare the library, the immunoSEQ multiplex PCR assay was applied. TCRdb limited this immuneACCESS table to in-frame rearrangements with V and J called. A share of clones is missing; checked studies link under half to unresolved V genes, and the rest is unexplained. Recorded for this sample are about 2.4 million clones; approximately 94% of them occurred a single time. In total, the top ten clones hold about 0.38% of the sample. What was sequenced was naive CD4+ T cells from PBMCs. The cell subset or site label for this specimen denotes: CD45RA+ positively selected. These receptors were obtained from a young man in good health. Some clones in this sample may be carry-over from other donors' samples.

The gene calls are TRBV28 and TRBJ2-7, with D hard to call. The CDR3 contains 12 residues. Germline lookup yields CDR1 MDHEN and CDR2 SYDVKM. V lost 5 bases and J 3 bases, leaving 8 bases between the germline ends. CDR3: CASSPMGYEQYF. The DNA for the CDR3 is TGTGCCAGCAGTCCAATGGGCTACGAGCAGTACTTC.

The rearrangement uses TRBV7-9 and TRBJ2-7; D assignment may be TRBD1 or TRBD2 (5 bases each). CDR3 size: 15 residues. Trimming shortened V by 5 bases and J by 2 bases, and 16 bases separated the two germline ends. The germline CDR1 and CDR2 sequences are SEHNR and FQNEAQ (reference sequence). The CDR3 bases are TGTGCCAGCAGCCCTTCGGGGACCAGCCCCTACGAGCAGTACTTC. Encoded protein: CASSPSGTSPYEQYF.

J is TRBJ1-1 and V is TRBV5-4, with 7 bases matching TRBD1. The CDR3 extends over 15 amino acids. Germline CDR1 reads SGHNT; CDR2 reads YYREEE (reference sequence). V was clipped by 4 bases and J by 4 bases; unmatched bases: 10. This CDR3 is CASSPEGDRVTEAFF. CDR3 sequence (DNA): TGTGCCAGCAGCCCGGAGGGCGACAGGGTCACTGAAGCTTTCTTT.

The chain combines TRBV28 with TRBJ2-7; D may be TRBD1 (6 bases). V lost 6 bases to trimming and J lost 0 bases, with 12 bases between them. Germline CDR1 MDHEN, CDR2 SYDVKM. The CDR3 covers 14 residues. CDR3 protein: CASRSDRNSYEQYF. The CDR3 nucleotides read TGTGCCAGCAGATCGGACAGAAACTCCTACGAGCAGTACTTC.

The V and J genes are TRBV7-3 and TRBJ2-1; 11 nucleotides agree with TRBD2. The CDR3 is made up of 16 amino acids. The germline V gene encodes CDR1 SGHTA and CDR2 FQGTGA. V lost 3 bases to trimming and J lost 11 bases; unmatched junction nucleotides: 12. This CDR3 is CASSFGGASGRNKQFF. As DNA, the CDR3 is TGTGCCAGCAGCTTCGGCGGGGCTAGCGGGAGGAATAAGCAGTTCTTC.

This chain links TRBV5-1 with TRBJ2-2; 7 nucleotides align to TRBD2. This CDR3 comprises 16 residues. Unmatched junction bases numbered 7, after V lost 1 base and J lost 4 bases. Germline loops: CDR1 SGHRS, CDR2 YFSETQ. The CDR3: CASSLQGGSGTGELFF. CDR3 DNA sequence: TGCGCCAGCAGCTTGCAGGGCGGGAGCGGCACCGGGGAGCTGTTTTTT.

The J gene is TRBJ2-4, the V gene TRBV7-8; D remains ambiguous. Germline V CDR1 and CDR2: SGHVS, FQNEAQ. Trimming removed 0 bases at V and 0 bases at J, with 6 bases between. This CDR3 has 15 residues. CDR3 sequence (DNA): TGTGCCAGCAGCTTAGCATCCCTAGCCAAAAACATTCAGTACTTC. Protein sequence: CASSLASLAKNIQYF.

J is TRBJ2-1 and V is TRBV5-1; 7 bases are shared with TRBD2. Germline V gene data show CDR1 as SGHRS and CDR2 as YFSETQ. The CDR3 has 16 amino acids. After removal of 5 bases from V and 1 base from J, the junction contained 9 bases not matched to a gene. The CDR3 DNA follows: TGCGCCAGCAGAGTTACTAGCGCACATTCCTACAATGAGCAGTTCTTC. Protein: CASRVTSAHSYNEQFF.

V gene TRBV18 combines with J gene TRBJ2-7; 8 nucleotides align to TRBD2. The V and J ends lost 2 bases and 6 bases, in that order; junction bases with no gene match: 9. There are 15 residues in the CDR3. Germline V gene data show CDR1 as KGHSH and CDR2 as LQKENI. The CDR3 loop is CASSPASGSHREQYF. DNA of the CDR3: TGTGCCAGCTCACCAGCCAGCGGGAGTCACCGCGAGCAGTACTTC. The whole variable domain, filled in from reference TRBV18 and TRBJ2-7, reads NAGVMQNPRHLVRRRGQEARLRCSPMKGHSHVYWYRQLPEEGLKFMVYLQKENIIDESGMPKERFSAEFPKEGPSILRIQQVVRGDSAAYFCASSPASGSHREQYFGPGTRLTVT.

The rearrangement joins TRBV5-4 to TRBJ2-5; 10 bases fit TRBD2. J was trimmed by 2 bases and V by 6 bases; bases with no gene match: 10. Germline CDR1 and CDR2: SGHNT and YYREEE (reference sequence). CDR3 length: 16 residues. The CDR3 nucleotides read TGTGCCAGCACAACACGGACTAGCGGCCAACAAGAGACCCAGTACTTC. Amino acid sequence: CASTTRTSGQQETQYF.

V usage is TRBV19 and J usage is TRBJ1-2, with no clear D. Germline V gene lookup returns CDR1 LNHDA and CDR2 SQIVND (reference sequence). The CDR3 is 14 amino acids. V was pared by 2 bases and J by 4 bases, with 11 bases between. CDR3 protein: CASSIPAARYGYTF. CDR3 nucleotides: TGTGCCAGTAGTATACCGGCGGCTCGCTATGGCTACACCTTC.

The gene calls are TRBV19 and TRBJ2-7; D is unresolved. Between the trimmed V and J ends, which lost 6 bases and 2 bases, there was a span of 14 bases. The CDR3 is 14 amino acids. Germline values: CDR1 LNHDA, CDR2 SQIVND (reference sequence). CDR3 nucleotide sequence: TGTGCCAGTAGCCTAGGCGTACAGACCTACGAGCAGTACTTC. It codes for CASSLGVQTYEQYF.

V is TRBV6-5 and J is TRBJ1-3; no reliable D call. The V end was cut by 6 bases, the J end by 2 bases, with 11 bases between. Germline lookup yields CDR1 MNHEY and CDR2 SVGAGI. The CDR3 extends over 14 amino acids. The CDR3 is CASRPGGAGNTIYF. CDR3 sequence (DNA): TGTGCCAGCAGACCCGGTGGGGCTGGAAACACCATATATTTT.

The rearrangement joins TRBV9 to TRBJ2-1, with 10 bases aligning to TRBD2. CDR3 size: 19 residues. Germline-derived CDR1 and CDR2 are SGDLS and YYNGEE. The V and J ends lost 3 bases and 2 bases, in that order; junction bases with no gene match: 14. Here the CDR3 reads CASSAPSSGSPFPYNEQFF. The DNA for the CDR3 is TGTGCCAGCAGCGCCCCCTCTAGCGGGAGTCCCTTCCCCTACAATGAGCAGTTCTTC.